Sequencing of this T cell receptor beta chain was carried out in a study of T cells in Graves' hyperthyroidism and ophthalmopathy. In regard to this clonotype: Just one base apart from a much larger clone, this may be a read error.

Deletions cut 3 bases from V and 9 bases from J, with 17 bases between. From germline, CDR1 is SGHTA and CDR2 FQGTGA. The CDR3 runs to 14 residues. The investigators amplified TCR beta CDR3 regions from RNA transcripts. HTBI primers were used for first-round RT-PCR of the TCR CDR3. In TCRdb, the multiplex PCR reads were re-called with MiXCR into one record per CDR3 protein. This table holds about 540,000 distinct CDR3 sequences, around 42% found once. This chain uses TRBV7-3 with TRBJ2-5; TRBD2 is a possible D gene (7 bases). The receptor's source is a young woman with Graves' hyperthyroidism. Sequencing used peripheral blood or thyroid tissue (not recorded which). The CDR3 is CASSLGGAGEAQYF. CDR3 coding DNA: TGTGCCAGCAGCTTGGGGGGGGCGGGGGAGGCCCAGTACTTC. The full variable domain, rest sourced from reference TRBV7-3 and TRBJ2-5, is GAGVSQTPSNKVTEKGKYVELRCDPISGHTALYWYRQSLGQGPEFLIYFQGTGAADDSGLPNDRFFAVRPEGSVSTLKIQRTERGDSAVYLCASSLGGAGEAQYFGPGTRLLVL.